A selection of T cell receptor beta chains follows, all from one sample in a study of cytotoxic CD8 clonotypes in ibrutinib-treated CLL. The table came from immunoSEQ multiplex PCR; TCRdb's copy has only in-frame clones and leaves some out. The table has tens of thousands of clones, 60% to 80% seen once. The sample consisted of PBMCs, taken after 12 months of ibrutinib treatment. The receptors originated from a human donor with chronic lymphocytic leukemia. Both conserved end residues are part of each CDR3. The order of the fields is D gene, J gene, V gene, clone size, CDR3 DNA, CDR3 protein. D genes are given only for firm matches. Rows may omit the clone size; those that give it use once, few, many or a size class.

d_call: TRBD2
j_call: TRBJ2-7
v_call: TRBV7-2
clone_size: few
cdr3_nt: TGTGCCAGCAGCTTAGAACTAGCGATGGGCGAGCAGTACTTC
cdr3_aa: CASSLELAMGEQYF

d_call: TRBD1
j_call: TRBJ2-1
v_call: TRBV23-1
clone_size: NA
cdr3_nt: TGCGCCAGCAGCAAGACAGGGTACAATGAGCAGTTCTTC
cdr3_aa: CASSKTGYNEQFF

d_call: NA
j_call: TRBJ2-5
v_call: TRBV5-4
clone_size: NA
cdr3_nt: TGTGCCAGCAGCCTCGGACAGCCCCAAGAGACCCAGTACTTC
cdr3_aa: CASSLGQPQETQYF

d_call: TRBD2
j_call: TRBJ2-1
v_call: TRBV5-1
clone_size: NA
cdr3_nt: TGCGCCAGCAGCTTGGCAGTAGCGGGAGTCTACAATGAGCAGTTCTTC
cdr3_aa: CASSLAVAGVYNEQFF

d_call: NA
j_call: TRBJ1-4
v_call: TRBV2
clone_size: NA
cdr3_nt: TGTGCCAGCGGCAGGGAAAGGGAAAAACTGTTTTTT
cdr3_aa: CASGREREKLFF

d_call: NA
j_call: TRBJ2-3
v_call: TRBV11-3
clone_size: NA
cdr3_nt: TGTGCCAGCAGCTTAGGACTGGCAGGGACCACAGATACGCAGTATTTT
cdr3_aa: CASSLGLAGTTDTQYF

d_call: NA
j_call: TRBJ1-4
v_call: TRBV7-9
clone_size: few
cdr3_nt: TGTGCCAGCAGCTCGGACCGCCTCAGCTGGGGAAAACTGTTTTTT
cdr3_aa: CASSSDRLSWGKLFF

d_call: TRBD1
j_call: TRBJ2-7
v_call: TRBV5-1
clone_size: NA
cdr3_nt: TGCGCCAGCAGCACGTCAGGGGGCGCGTACGAGCAGTACTTC
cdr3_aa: CASSTSGGAYEQYF

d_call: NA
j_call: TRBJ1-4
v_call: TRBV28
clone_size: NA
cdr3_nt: TGTGCCAGCAGTAGGGCCCGGGTGGAAAAACTGTTTTTT
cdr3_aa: CASSRARVEKLFF

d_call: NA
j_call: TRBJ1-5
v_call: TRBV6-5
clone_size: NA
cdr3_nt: TGTGCCAGCACGGGGGCTGCCAATCAGCCCCAGCATTTT
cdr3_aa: CASTGAANQPQHF

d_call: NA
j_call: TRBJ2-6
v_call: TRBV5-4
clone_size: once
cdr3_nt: TGTGCCAGCAGCTTGGCCTATAGGTCTGGGGCCAACGTCCTGACTTTC
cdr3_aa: CASSLAYRSGANVLTF

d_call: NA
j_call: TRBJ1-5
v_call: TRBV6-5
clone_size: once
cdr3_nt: TGTGCCACCTCACGGGGACACCTCAATCAGCCCCAGCATTTT
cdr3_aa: CATSRGHLNQPQHF

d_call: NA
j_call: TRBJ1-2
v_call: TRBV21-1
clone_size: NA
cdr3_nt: TGTGCCAGCAGCAAGGGAGGGTTTTCTAATGGCTACACCTTC
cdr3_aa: CASSKGGFSNGYTF

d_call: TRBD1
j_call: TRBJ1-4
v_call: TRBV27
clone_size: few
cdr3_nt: TGTGCCAGCAGTCCGAATGGACAGGGGGAAAAACTGTTTTTT
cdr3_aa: CASSPNGQGEKLFF

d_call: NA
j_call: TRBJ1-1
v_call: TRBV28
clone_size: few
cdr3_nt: TGTGCCAGCAGTTCCCCCGACAGGCAAAGAGCTTTCTTT
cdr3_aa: CASSSPDRQRAFF

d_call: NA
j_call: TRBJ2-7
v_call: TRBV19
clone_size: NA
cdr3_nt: TGTGCCAGTAGTATCGACTGGACGGAGTCCTACGAGCAGTACTTC
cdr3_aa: CASSIDWTESYEQYF

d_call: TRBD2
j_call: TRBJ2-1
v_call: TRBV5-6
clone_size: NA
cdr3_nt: TGTGCCAGCAGCCAGGGACTAGCGGGATTAATTAGCGGGAATGAGCAGTTCTTC
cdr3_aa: CASSQGLAGLISGNEQFF

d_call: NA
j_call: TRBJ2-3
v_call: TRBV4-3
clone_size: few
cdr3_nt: TGCGCCAGCAGCCAAGATTTGGGCGGGAGCACAGATACGCAGTATTTT
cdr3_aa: CASSQDLGGSTDTQYF

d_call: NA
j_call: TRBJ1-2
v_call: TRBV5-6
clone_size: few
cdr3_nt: TGTGCCAGCAGCTTCGTACAAAGTCAGGGCTGGGGCTACACCTTC
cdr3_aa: CASSFVQSQGWGYTF